This passage covers 23 T cell receptor beta chains from one sample sequenced in a study of CD8 T cells in ankylosing spondylitis. TCRdb fed the 5' RACE reads into MiXCR, producing one record per CDR3 protein. The table shows 200,000 or so distinct CDR3 sequences, with roughly 18% occurring only once. Material: blood, either unsorted or a sorted T cell fraction (not recorded which). The receptors were sampled from a male donor aged 5-29 years with ankylosing spondylitis or in good health (not recorded which).

The chain couples TRBV7-2 to TRBJ2-5; D may be TRBD1 or TRBD2 (5 bases each). Trimming took off 5 bases at V and 5 bases at J, with 30 bases between the two ends. The CDR3 totals 19 residues. Germline loops: CDR1 SGHTA, CDR2 FQGNSA. This CDR3 is CASSPTIRASLGVVETQYF. In DNA form, the CDR3 reads TGTGCCAGCAGCCCTACAATTAGGGCTTCTCTGGGGGTAGTGGAGACCCAGTACTTC.

The chain is built from TRBV23-1 and TRBJ2-7; 14 positions agree with TRBD2. TRBV23-1 is filed as an ORF, its function uncertain. The ends lost 4 bases at V and 1 base at J; junction bases unmatched: 12. The CDR3 loop spans 19 amino acids. The CDR3 DNA sequence: TGCGCCAGCAGTCCCTACCCTCGACTAGCGGGAGGGTATTCCTACGAGCAGTACTTC. Its translation is CASSPYPRLAGGYSYEQYF.

This clonotype was recorded at least ten times. This chain links TRBV5-1 with TRBJ1-1; D is ambiguous. V lost 4 bases to trimming and J lost 8 bases, with 12 bases between them. Germline assignment: CDR1 SGHRS and CDR2 YFSETQ. This CDR3 is built from 12 residues. In nucleotides, the CDR3 is TGCGCCAGCAGCCCGGACGGAGTGGAAGCTTTCTTT. Translated: CASSPDGVEAFF.

This clonotype came up many times. The chain uses TRBV6-5 and TRBJ2-1; tentative D call: TRBD2 (5 bases). Germline V lookup: CDR1 MNHEY, CDR2 SVGAGI. The CDR3 sequence is 15 residues long. V dropped 6 bases and J dropped 9 bases, with 21 bases sitting between them. Here the CDR3 DNA reads TGTGCCAGCAGCCCCGGACTGGCCGGGGTCGGTGAGCAGTTCTTC. This sequence encodes CASSPGLAGVGEQFF.

This clonotype was seen at least ten times. V gene TRBV5-6 combines with J gene TRBJ2-3; D ambiguous. This CDR3 is 15 amino acids long. Germline loops: CDR1 SGHDT, CDR2 YYEEEE. V lost 0 bases and J 2 bases, leaving 10 bases between the germline ends. The CDR3 DNA is TGTGCCAGCAGCTTGGCCACGGATTACACAGATACGCAGTATTTT. Translation gives CASSLATDYTDTQYF.

The genes are TRBV20-1 and TRBJ2-1; D call uncertain. Germline CDR1 and CDR2: DFQATT and SNEGSKA (reference sequence). Trimming removed 0 bases at V and 4 bases at J, with 13 bases between. The CDR3 is 15 amino acids. The CDR3 nucleotides read TGCAGTGCTAGAGAAGTGGCTAGGACGTACAATGAGCAGTTCTTC. It is translated as CSAREVARTYNEQFF.

This clonotype was recorded once. This chain connects TRBV15 to TRBJ2-1; 8 bases line up with TRBD1. The germline gives CDR1 LNHNV, CDR2 YYDKDF (reference sequence). Unmatched junction bases numbered 8, after V lost 9 bases and J lost 7 bases. This CDR3 is 13 amino acids long. The CDR3 DNA is TGTGCCACGGGACAGGCCTTTCTGAATGAGCAGTTCTTC. The encoded protein is CATGQAFLNEQFF.

The CDR3 protein is CASSLLAENNEQFF. CDR3 DNA sequence: TGTGCCAGTAGTTTGCTAGCGGAGAACAATGAGCAGTTCTTC. V and J are TRBV19 and TRBJ2-1, with 7 bases lining up with TRBD2. J was trimmed by 5 bases and V by 5 bases; bases with no gene match: 6. The germline V gene has CDR1 LNHDA and CDR2 SQIVND (reference sequence). This CDR3 is 14 amino acids long.

The chain joins TRBV18 to TRBJ1-4; a weak D match, TRBD1 (6 bases). Germline V gene sequence: CDR1 KGHSH, CDR2 LQKENI. The CDR3 is 15 residues long. Trimming removed 5 bases from V and 8 bases from J, with 18 bases in between. The CDR3 coding sequence is TGTGCCAGCTCAACGATGGCAGGGGAAAGAGAAAAACTGTTTTTT. It translates to CASSTMAGEREKLFF.

This clonotype was recorded many times. The chain links TRBV6-1 to TRBJ2-6, with D possibly being TRBD2 (5 bases). This CDR3 has 15 residues. Trimming stripped 7 bases from V and 0 bases from J, with 10 bases between. The germline gives CDR1 MNHNS, CDR2 SASEGT. The CDR3 loop reads CASTRDPSGANVLTF. CDR3 in DNA: TGTGCCAGCACCCGGGATCCCTCTGGGGCCAACGTCCTGACTTTC.

The J gene is TRBJ1-5, the V gene TRBV7-2; possible D gene TRBD1, 6 bases. This CDR3 region has 14 residues. Germline CDR1 and CDR2: SGHTA and FQGNSA. The V end lost 5 bases, the J end lost 2 bases, and 10 bases lay between the germline ends. The chain's CDR3 is CASSLRQGNQPQHF. CDR3 DNA sequence: TGTGCCAGCAGCCTGAGACAGGGCAATCAGCCCCAGCATTTT. Combining the CDR3 with reference TRBV7-2 and TRBJ1-5 gives the whole variable domain GAGVSQSPSNKVTEKGKDVELRCDPISGHTALYWYRQSLGQGLEFLIYFQGNSAPDKSGLPSDRFSAERTGGSVSTLTIQRTQQEDSAVYLCASSLRQGNQPQHFGDGTRLSIL.

This clonotype has a count of ten or more. This chain joins TRBV20-1 and TRBJ2-5; 9 nucleotides line up with TRBD2. The trim removed 1 base at V and 4 bases at J, leaving 10 bases unmatched. Germline CDR1 DFQATT, CDR2 SNEGSKA (reference sequence). The CDR3 loop spans 16 amino acids. Here the CDR3 DNA reads TGCAGTGCTAGAGGGAGTGGGTCAGCGGGGGGAGAGACCCAGTACTTC. Translated: CSARGSGSAGGETQYF.

This clonotype was picked up many times. V usage is TRBV20-1 and J usage is TRBJ1-1; D possibly corresponds to TRBD1 (5 bases). The CDR3 runs 12 residues. The germline gives CDR1 DFQATT, CDR2 SNEGSKA (reference sequence). Trimming pared 1 base from V and 3 bases from J, leaving 6 bases between. The CDR3, as DNA: TGCAGTGCTAGAGTCAGGGACACTGAAGCTTTCTTT. Translated, it gives CSARVRDTEAFF.

This clonotype showed up many times. The V call is TRBV12-3 or TRBV12-4, the J call TRBJ1-1; 8 bases match TRBD1. Losses at the gene ends were 5 bases for V and 2 bases for J; bases not matched to a gene: 4. CDR3 length: 14 amino acids. CDR3 loop: CASSIDRGNTEAFF. The CDR3 nucleotides are TGTGCCAGCAGTATTGACAGGGGAAACACTGAAGCTTTCTTT.

This clonotype has ten or more counts. The chain has TRBV15 and TRBJ2-7, with D possibly being TRBD2 (5 bases). Germline V lookup: CDR1 LNHNV, CDR2 YYDKDF (reference sequence). Trimming pared 4 bases from V and 2 bases from J, leaving 9 bases between. The CDR3 is 13 residues long. CDR3 nucleotides: TGTGCCACCAGCAAATCGGGAACCTACGAGCAGTACTTC. It translates to CATSKSGTYEQYF.

V is TRBV7-2 and J is TRBJ2-7; 7 bases align to TRBD2. Germline trimming cut 7 bases from V and 7 bases from J; bases unmatched to any gene: 13. Germline-derived CDR1 and CDR2 are SGHTA and FQGNSA. CDR3 size: 14 residues. DNA for the CDR3: TGTGCCAGCACACTCGGGCGGGAGATGGGTGAGCAGTACTTC. It specifies CASTLGREMGEQYF.

This clonotype was recorded at least ten times. V and J are TRBV14 and TRBJ1-1; no reliable D call. V was shortened by 6 bases and J by 4 bases, with 12 bases between the two germline ends. This CDR3 comprises 13 residues. Germline V gene lookup returns CDR1 SGHDN and CDR2 FVKESK. As DNA, the CDR3 is TGTGCCAGCAGTCCCCCCGGGTCCACTGAAGCTTTCTTT. This encodes CASSPPGSTEAFF.

This clonotype has ten or more counts. This chain connects TRBV14 to TRBJ2-7; D uncertain. The V and J ends lost 1 base and 1 base respectively, with 8 bases between them. CDR1 and CDR2 (germline): SGHDN, FVKESK. This CDR3 has 14 residues. CDR3 protein: CASSQVDPSYEQYF. In DNA, the CDR3 is TGTGCCAGCAGCCAAGTTGATCCTTCCTACGAGCAGTACTTC.

This clonotype was counted at least ten times. The J gene is TRBJ2-7, the V gene TRBV11-2, with no clear D. The CDR3 runs to 13 residues. The V gene's germline CDR1 is SGHAT and CDR2 FQNNGV. V was pared by 4 bases and J by 2 bases, with 9 bases between. DNA for the CDR3: TGTGCCAGCAGCTCTGGGGTCACCTACGAGCAGTACGTC. As protein: CASSSGVTYEQYV.

The chain employs TRBV20-1 and TRBJ2-2; TRBD1 aligns across 9 bases. The CDR3 covers 14 residues. J lost 4 bases, V lost 3 bases, and 3 bases had no gene match. Germline lookup yields CDR1 DFQATT and CDR2 SNEGSKA (reference sequence). CDR3 coding DNA: TGCAGTGCTAGGAGGACAGGGGCCACCGGGGAGCTGTTTTTT. Residues: CSARRTGATGELFF.

This clonotype was found many times. J is TRBJ2-2 and V is TRBV20-1; D may be TRBD2 (5 bases). The CDR3 spans 13 residues. Germline assignment: CDR1 DFQATT and CDR2 SNEGSKA (reference sequence). The V end was cut by 6 bases, the J end by 6 bases, with 14 bases between. The CDR3 sequence: CSARSAGAGELFF. The CDR3 DNA reads TGCAGTGCACGATCCGCCGGGGCCGGGGAGCTGTTTTTT.

This clonotype came up a few times. The CDR3 DNA sequence: TGCAGCGTAGCCACCGGGACAGAATACGAGCAGTACTTC. Translating gives CSVATGTEYEQYF. The chain carries TRBV29-1 and TRBJ2-7, with 7 bases aligning to TRBD1. The CDR3 is made up of 13 amino acids. The ends lost 6 bases at V and 4 bases at J; junction bases unmatched: 9. Germline V gene data show CDR1 as SQVTM and CDR2 as ANQGSEA.

Ten or more counts support this clonotype. The CDR3 DNA is TGTGCCAGTAGTACCCGAGGGTCCTCCTACGAGCAGTACTTC. Protein sequence: CASSTRGSSYEQYF. The chain is built from TRBV19 and TRBJ2-7; maybe TRBD2 (5 bases). The CDR3 extends over 14 amino acids. V was cut by 4 bases and J by 0 bases, with 10 bases left in between. Germline values: CDR1 LNHDA, CDR2 SQIVND (reference sequence).